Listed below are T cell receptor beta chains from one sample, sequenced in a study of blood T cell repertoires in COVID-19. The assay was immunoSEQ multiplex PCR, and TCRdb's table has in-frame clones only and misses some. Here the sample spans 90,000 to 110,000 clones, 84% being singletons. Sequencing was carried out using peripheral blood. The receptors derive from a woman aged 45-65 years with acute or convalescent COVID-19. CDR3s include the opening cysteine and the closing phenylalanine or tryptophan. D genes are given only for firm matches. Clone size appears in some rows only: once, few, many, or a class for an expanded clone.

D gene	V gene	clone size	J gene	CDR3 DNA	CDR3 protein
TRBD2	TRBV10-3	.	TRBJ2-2	TGTGCCATCAGTTTTTTCGGGGGGGAAACCGGGGAGCTGTTTTTT	CAISFFGGETGELFF
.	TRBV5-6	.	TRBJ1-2	TGTGCCAGCAGCCTCGACAGGACCTATGGCTACACCTTC	CASSLDRTYGYTF
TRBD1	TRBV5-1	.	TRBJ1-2	TGCGCCAGCAGCCCGAGGACAGGAGGCAACTATGGCTACACCTTC	CASSPRTGGNYGYTF
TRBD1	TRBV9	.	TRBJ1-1	TGTGCCAGCAGCCGGGACAGGATGAACACTGAAGCTTTCTTT	CASSRDRMNTEAFF
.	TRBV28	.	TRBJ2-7	TGTGCCAGCATTTCCTCCGGTTTCGAGCAGTACTTC	CASISSGFEQYF
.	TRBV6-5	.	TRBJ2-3	TGTGCCAGCAGTTCCCCTAACAGAGATACGCAGTATTTT	CASSSPNRDTQYF
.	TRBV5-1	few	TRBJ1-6	TGCGCCAGCAGCTTGGCCAAAGGGGCTTCACCCCTCCACTTT	CASSLAKGASPLHF
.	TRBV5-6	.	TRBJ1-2	TGTGCCAGCAGCTTGGGGAGAAACCATGGCTACACCTTC	CASSLGRNHGYTF
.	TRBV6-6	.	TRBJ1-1	TGTGCCAGCACAATTGGGGCGGGGAGAAACACTGAAGCTTTCTTT	CASTIGAGRNTEAFF
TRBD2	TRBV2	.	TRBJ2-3	TGTGCCAGCAGTGGAAGCGGGGGGCGCACAGATACGCAGTATTTT	CASSGSGGRTDTQYF